The 32 T cell receptor beta chains below were found in one sample sequenced in a study of T cells after yellow fever vaccination. A single record per CDR3 protein comes from TCRdb applying MiXCR to the 5' RACE reads. In the table there are a few hundred thousand distinct CDR3 sequences, about 4% of which are singletons. The specimen comprised PBMCs, sampled 5 days after the yellow fever booster vaccination. The receptors here all came from a man aged 18 to 29 who received the YFV17D yellow fever vaccine.

This clonotype was counted a few times. The chain couples TRBV19 to TRBJ2-1; 8 positions agree with TRBD2. This CDR3 has 16 residues. Germline CDR1 reads LNHDA; CDR2 reads SQIVND (reference sequence). After removal of 3 bases from V and 4 bases from J, the junction contained 8 bases not matched to a gene. This chain's CDR3 is CASSMKGTRPYNEQFF. For the CDR3, the DNA is TGTGCCAGTAGTATGAAGGGGACTAGACCTTACAATGAGCAGTTCTTC.

The V gene is TRBV5-1, the J gene TRBJ2-7, with 13 positions matching TRBD2. Germline assignment: CDR1 SGHRS and CDR2 YFSETQ. V was clipped by 3 bases and J by 2 bases; unmatched bases: 2. The CDR3 extends over 15 amino acids. The CDR3 nucleotides are TGCGCCAGCAGCTCCGGGACTAGCGGGACCTACGAGCAGTACGTC. Its translation is CASSSGTSGTYEQYV.

The table lists this clonotype with many counts. The gene calls are TRBV4-1 and TRBJ2-5; no firm D call. The V and J ends lost 0 bases and 9 bases respectively, with 8 bases between them. The CDR3 is made up of 12 amino acids. Germline CDR1 and CDR2: MGHRA and YSYEKL. The CDR3 reads CASSQDVSPQYF. Written as DNA, the CDR3 is TGCGCCAGCAGCCAAGATGTCTCACCCCAGTACTTC.

This clonotype was seen more than once but under ten times. The chain carries TRBV20-1 and TRBJ2-1; D unclear. This CDR3 spans 14 amino acids. The V end lost 3 bases, the J end lost 2 bases, and 11 bases lay between the germline ends. The germline V gene encodes CDR1 DFQATT and CDR2 SNEGSKA (reference sequence). The DNA of the CDR3 is TGCAGTGCTAGTAGTGAAGGGACCTACAATGAGCAGTTCTTC. Its translation: CSASSEGTYNEQFF.

This chain uses TRBV29-1 with TRBJ2-1; D is unresolved. From germline, CDR1 is SQVTM and CDR2 ANQGSEA. This CDR3 has 14 residues. Trimming removed 1 base at V and 0 bases at J, with 7 bases between. CDR3 amino acids: CSVEGPVSYNEQFF. Here the CDR3 DNA reads TGCAGCGTTGAAGGTCCTGTCTCCTACAATGAGCAGTTCTTC.

The table lists this clonotype with a few counts. The V call is TRBV5-4, the J call TRBJ2-7; a weak D match, TRBD2 (6 bases). CDR3 size: 14 residues. Germline assignment: CDR1 SGHNT and CDR2 YYREEE (reference sequence). The V end was cut by 3 bases, the J end by 6 bases, with 16 bases between. The CDR3 bases are TGTGCCAGCAGCTGGATGGGGGGTCGGGGCGAGCAGTACGTC. It translates to CASSWMGGRGEQYV.

The chain has TRBV2 and TRBJ2-1, with a possible D match to TRBD1 (5 bases). The CDR3 is made up of 14 amino acids. The V and J ends lost 8 bases and 7 bases respectively, with 18 bases between them. Germline loops: CDR1 SNHLY, CDR2 FYNNEI. The CDR3 protein is CASALFQGPNEQFF. The CDR3 nucleotides read TGTGCCAGCGCTTTATTTCAGGGTCCGAATGAGCAGTTCTTC.

The table lists this clonotype with many counts. The CDR3 loop reads CASSLGGYNSPLHF. CDR3 nucleotide sequence: TGTGCCAGCAGTTTAGGTGGATATAATTCACCCCTCCACTTT. This chain uses TRBV12-3 or TRBV12-4 with TRBJ1-6; D is undetermined. Trimming took off 1 base at V and 4 bases at J, with 5 bases between the two ends. The CDR3 contains 14 residues.

This clonotype occurred a few times. V gene TRBV14 combines with J gene TRBJ2-7; D is perhaps TRBD1 (5 bases). V lost 5 bases and J 2 bases, leaving 16 bases between the germline ends. The CDR3 consists of 15 residues. Germline V gene sequence: CDR1 SGHDN, CDR2 FVKESK. In DNA form, the CDR3 reads TGTGCCAGCAGCGCATGGGCCCAGGGCCCCTACGAGCAGTACTTC. Its translation is CASSAWAQGPYEQYF.

The V gene is TRBV6-2 or TRBV6-3, the J gene TRBJ2-1, with 9 bases aligning to TRBD2. Unmatched junction bases numbered 8, after V lost 8 bases and J lost 6 bases. The CDR3 length is 14 residues. The V gene's germline CDR1 is MNHEY and CDR2 SVGEGT. This CDR3 reads CASDSQRGVNEQFF. The DNA for the CDR3 is TGTGCCAGCGATTCCCAGCGGGGGGTCAATGAGCAGTTCTTC.

The chain joins TRBV6-1 to TRBJ2-1, with D maybe TRBD1 (5 bases). CDR1 MNHNS and CDR2 SASEGT come from the germline V gene. Trimming left V 6 bases short and J 3 bases short, with 15 bases between. The CDR3 runs to 15 residues. For the CDR3, the DNA is TGTGCCAGCAGCCTCGATGGGGCCGGCTACAATGAGCAGTTCTTC. This translates into CASSLDGAGYNEQFF.

This clonotype was recorded at least ten times. In DNA, the CDR3 is TGCGCCAGCAGCTTCGGACAGGGTGAATCGGATGAGCAGTTCTTC. Translation gives CASSFGQGESDEQFF. V gene TRBV5-1 combines with J gene TRBJ2-1; TRBD1 aligns across 8 bases. CDR1 and CDR2 from the germline V gene are SGHRS and YFSETQ. The CDR3 covers 15 residues. The V gene end was trimmed by 2 bases and the J gene end by 8 bases; junction bases not matched to a gene: 9.

This clonotype was seen more than once but under ten times. CDR3 sequence reads: CASSFVPPDNEQFF. In DNA form, the CDR3 reads TGCGCCAGCAGCTTCGTCCCTCCGGACAATGAGCAGTTCTTC. The V call is TRBV5-1, the J call TRBJ2-1, with D uncertain. The V end lost 2 bases, the J end lost 5 bases, and 11 bases lay between the germline ends. Germline loops: CDR1 SGHRS, CDR2 YFSETQ. The CDR3 consists of 14 residues. The variable domain in full, completed from reference TRBV5-1 and TRBJ2-1, reads KAGVTQTPRYLIKTRGQQVTLSCSPISGHRSVSWYQQTPGQGLQFLFEYFSETQRNKGNFPGRFSGRQFSNSRSEMNVSTLELGDSALYLCASSFVPPDNEQFFGPGTRLTVL.

This clonotype was seen at least ten times. The chain links TRBV10-1 to TRBJ1-5; D unresolved. V lost 4 bases and J 4 bases, leaving 8 bases between the germline ends. Germline V gene sequence: CDR1 WNHNN, CDR2 SYGVQD (reference sequence). The CDR3 runs to 13 residues. CDR3 in DNA: TGCGCCAGCAGTGGGGGTTTGAATCAGCCCCAGCATTTT. Its protein product is CASSGGLNQPQHF.

This chain links TRBV12-3 or TRBV12-4 with TRBJ1-2, with a tentative D call TRBD1 (5 bases). This CDR3 spans 14 amino acids. The germline V and J ends were trimmed by 0 bases and 5 bases, with 10 bases remaining between them. CDR3 in amino acids: CASSLAAQGYGYTF. The CDR3 region has the DNA TGTGCCAGCAGTTTAGCCGCGCAGGGTTATGGCTACACCTTC.

This clonotype was seen many times. V and J are TRBV15 and TRBJ2-5, with D unclear. The CDR3 runs to 12 residues. The germline V gene encodes CDR1 LNHNV and CDR2 YYDKDF (reference sequence). Trimming took 1 base from V and 2 from J, leaving 2 bases between them. The CDR3 DNA is TGTGCCACCAGCAGAGTTCAAGAGACCCAGTACTTC. Its translation is CATSRVQETQYF. The full variable domain, completed using reference TRBV15 and TRBJ2-5, is DAMVIQNPRYQVTQFGKPVTLSCSQTLNHNVMYWYQQKSSQAPKLLFHYYDKDFNNEADTPDNFQSRRPNTSFCFLDIRSPGLGDTAMYLCATSRVQETQYFGPGTRLLVL.

This clonotype has ten or more counts. The V gene is TRBV6-2 or TRBV6-3, the J gene TRBJ2-1, with a tentative D call TRBD1 (5 bases). This CDR3 is built from 14 residues. V was trimmed by 11 bases and J by 2 bases, leaving 16 bases between them. Germline V CDR1 and CDR2: MNHEY, SVGEGT. DNA of the CDR3: TGTGCCGTACAGGCGGACCGACCCTACAATGAGCAGTTCTTC. Amino acid sequence: CAVQADRPYNEQFF.

This clonotype has only a few counts. The chain combines TRBV12-3 or TRBV12-4 with TRBJ1-5; TRBD1 agrees at 10 bases. The CDR3 totals 14 residues. V shed 6 bases and J 6 bases; nucleotides not matched to a gene: 5. CDR3 bases: TGTGCCAGCAGGACAGGGGGCTCGGGTCAGCCCCAGCATTTT. This gives the protein CASRTGGSGQPQHF.

The V and J genes are TRBV6-1 and TRBJ1-1, with D hard to call. CDR1 is MNHNS and CDR2 is SASEGT in the germline V gene. The V end lost 6 bases, the J end lost 2 bases, and 10 bases lay between the germline ends. The CDR3 is 13 residues long. Written as DNA, the CDR3 is TGTGCCAGCAGCAGTGAGGTAAACACTGAAGCTTTCTTT. It codes for CASSSEVNTEAFF.

The chain has TRBV20-1 and TRBJ1-2, with 7 bases identical to TRBD1. Per the germline V gene, CDR1 is DFQATT and CDR2 is SNEGSKA (reference sequence). With 3 bases clipped from V and 5 bases from J, the junction kept 3 bases outside the gene matches. The CDR3 is made up of 12 amino acids. CDR3 amino acids: CSARAGGYGYTF. The CDR3 coding sequence is TGCAGTGCTAGGGCAGGGGGGTATGGCTACACCTTC.

This clonotype has ten or more counts. The chain joins TRBV15 to TRBJ1-2; D unresolved. The CDR3 runs 14 residues. CDR1 and CDR2 (germline): LNHNV, YYDKDF (reference sequence). V was pared by 1 base and J by 1 base, with 7 bases between. CDR3 nucleotides: TGTGCCACCAGCAGAGCCGGCTTTAACTATGGCTACACCTTC. Encoded protein: CATSRAGFNYGYTF.

This clonotype was picked up a small number of times. The gene calls are TRBV12-3 or TRBV12-4 and TRBJ1-6; 11 bases map to TRBD1. The CDR3 loop spans 18 amino acids. V trimming: 6 bases; J trimming: 5 bases; junction bases outside the gene matches: 12. CDR3 protein: CASSLRTGGKRNNSPLHF. For the CDR3, the DNA is TGTGCCAGCAGCCTCCGGACAGGGGGCAAAAGGAATAATTCACCCCTCCACTTT.

The table lists this clonotype with many counts. This rearrangement joins TRBV20-1 to TRBJ2-3, with D possibly being TRBD1 (6 bases). The CDR3 totals 13 residues. Between the trimmed V and J ends, which lost 3 bases and 7 bases, there was a span of 14 bases. Germline CDR1 reads DFQATT; CDR2 reads SNEGSKA (reference sequence). The chain's CDR3 is CSARSLGQNTQYF. The CDR3 region has the DNA TGCAGTGCTAGGTCACTGGGACAAAATACGCAGTATTTT.

The chain is built from TRBV12-5 and TRBJ2-2, with TRBD1 identical over 7 bases. The V and J ends lost 2 bases and 4 bases, in that order; junction bases with no gene match: 4. The V gene's germline CDR1 is LGHNT and CDR2 FRNRAP. The CDR3 is 15 residues long. In DNA form, the CDR3 reads TGTGCTAGTGGTTTGCGCGACAGGGCCACCGGGGAGCTGTTTTTT. It encodes CASGLRDRATGELFF.

This clonotype was counted at least ten times. The rearrangement joins TRBV7-9 to TRBJ2-7, with 9 bases aligning to TRBD1. The ends lost 4 bases at V and 2 bases at J; junction bases unmatched: 3. Germline lookup yields CDR1 SEHNR and CDR2 FQNEAQ (reference sequence). This CDR3 has 14 amino acids. The CDR3: CASSSTGGPYEQYV. The DNA for the CDR3 is TGTGCCAGCAGCTCTACAGGGGGCCCCTACGAGCAGTACGTC.

This clonotype has ten or more counts. The V gene is TRBV20-1, the J gene TRBJ2-1; D remains unclear. With 1 base removed from V and 4 bases from J, the gap between germline ends came to 14 bases. Germline V CDR1 and CDR2: DFQATT, SNEGSKA (reference sequence). The CDR3 is 15 residues long. The CDR3 nucleotides are TGCAGTGCTAGAGTGGAGTCCCGTTATTACAATGAGCAGTTCTTC. Translating gives CSARVESRYYNEQFF.

The DNA of the CDR3 is TGTGCCAGCAGCTTGCGGACAGGGTCGGACACTGAAGCTTTCTTT. This gives the protein CASSLRTGSDTEAFF. The rearrangement uses TRBV7-6 and TRBJ1-1; TRBD1 agrees at 8 bases. CDR1 SGHVS and CDR2 FNYEAQ come from the germline V gene. The CDR3 length is 15 residues. J was trimmed by 3 bases and V by 3 bases; bases with no gene match: 6.

The V and J genes are TRBV12-5 and TRBJ2-1; 10 bases agree with TRBD1. The CDR3 runs to 16 residues. CDR1 is LGHNT and CDR2 is FRNRAP in the germline V gene. V shed 5 bases and J 8 bases; nucleotides not matched to a gene: 12. CDR3 loop: CASGPWDRGILDEQFF. The CDR3 DNA reads as TGTGCTAGTGGTCCATGGGACAGGGGTATTCTGGATGAGCAGTTCTTC.

This chain joins TRBV30 and TRBJ1-1; 9 bases are shared with TRBD1. The CDR3 runs to 13 residues. The ends lost 0 bases at V and 8 bases at J; junction bases unmatched: 4. Germline CDR1 is GTSNPN and CDR2 is SVGIG (reference sequence). In nucleotides, the CDR3 is TGTGCCTGGAGTGTAGGACAGGGGACCGAAGCTTTCTTT. Its protein is CAWSVGQGTEAFF.

Ten or more counts support this clonotype. This chain joins TRBV28 and TRBJ1-6, with 10 nucleotides matching TRBD1. The V gene's germline CDR1 is MDHEN and CDR2 SYDVKM. The CDR3 runs to 16 residues. V shed 6 bases and J 7 bases; nucleotides not matched to a gene: 9. The CDR3 coding sequence is TGTGCCAGCAGCGCTCCGGGACAGGGGACCAATTCACCCCTCCACTTT. Translation gives CASSAPGQGTNSPLHF.

This chain links TRBV28 with TRBJ1-4; D uncertain. Germline V gene lookup returns CDR1 MDHEN and CDR2 SYDVKM. V lost 5 bases and J 7 bases, leaving 11 bases between the germline ends. The CDR3 length is 13 residues. Written as DNA, the CDR3 is TGTGCCAGCAGTCCGGGCGCGTTTGAAAAACTGTTTTTT. The encoded protein is CASSPGAFEKLFF.

This clonotype has a count of ten or more. This chain joins TRBV20-1 and TRBJ1-3; D gene ambiguous. Trimming shortened V by 3 bases and J by 0 bases, and 9 bases separated the two germline ends. CDR3 size: 14 residues. CDR1 is DFQATT, CDR2 SNEGSKA, per germline (reference sequence). The CDR3 sequence is CSASGQFSGNTIYF. DNA of the CDR3: TGCAGTGCTAGCGGTCAGTTCTCTGGAAACACCATATATTTT.